A single sample is the source of the 29 T cell receptor beta chains below, sequenced in a study of shared clonotypes between healthy human individuals (dated by TCRdb to the early 2020s). For the CD8 naive samples, CD45RO-negative cells were positively selected for CCR7, yielding a CD45RA+CCR7+ population from which TemRA cells were excluded. Receptor amplification or capture employed the immunoSEQ multiplex PCR assay. TCRdb mirrors the immuneACCESS table, restricted to in-frame sequences. Some clones are absent from its copies; in checked studies, under half trace to an unresolved V gene, and the reason for the others is unknown. The sample profile shows about 2.2 million clones; about 93% of them were found once. Jointly, the top ten make up around 1.7% of the sample. The specimen sequenced was naive CD8+ T cells from PBMCs. What this sample's cell subset or site label stands for: CD45RA+CCR7+. Source of these receptors: a young man in good health. Some clones in this sample may be carry-over from other donors' samples.

About this clone: Other DNA variants within this sample encode the same CDR3. The genes are TRBV13 and TRBJ1-1; D remains ambiguous. Germline V lookup: CDR1 PRHDT, CDR2 FYEKMQ (reference sequence). The CDR3 is 14 residues long. V was clipped by 0 bases and J by 1 base, with 6 bases between them. The CDR3 region has the DNA TGTGCCAGCAGCTTAGGTAGCAGGAACACTGAAGCTTTCTTT. This translates into CASSLGSRNTEAFF.

V usage is TRBV7-9 and J usage is TRBJ2-4; 7 positions agree with TRBD1. The CDR3 is 16 amino acids. Germline values: CDR1 SEHNR, CDR2 FQNEAQ (reference sequence). Germline trimming cut 1 base from V and 3 bases from J; bases unmatched to any gene: 6. The CDR3 region is CASSLVRWDSKNIQYF. CDR3 nucleotide sequence: TGTGCCAGCAGCTTAGTTCGGTGGGACAGCAAAAACATTCAGTACTTC. Drawing the rest from reference TRBV7-9 and TRBJ2-4, the complete variable domain is DTGVSQNPRHKITKRGQNVTFRCDPISEHNRLYWYRQTLGQGPEFLTYFQNEAQLEKSRLLSDRFSAERPKGSFSTLEIQRTEQGDSAMYLCASSLVRWDSKNIQYFGAGTRLSVL.

The chain is built from TRBV6-1 and TRBJ2-2; maybe TRBD1 (5 bases). CDR1 and CDR2 from the germline V gene are MNHNS and SASEGT. CDR3 length: 16 amino acids. Trimming removed 3 bases from V and 1 base from J, with 12 bases in between. CDR3 sequence (DNA): TGTGCCAGCAGTGACGCCAGGGTCGGGAACACCGGGGAGCTGTTTTTT. Its protein is CASSDARVGNTGELFF.

The V and J genes are TRBV27 and TRBJ2-7; a possible D gene is TRBD1 (5 bases). Per the germline V gene, CDR1 is MNHEY and CDR2 is SMNVEV (reference sequence). The CDR3 covers 15 residues. Trimming left V 0 bases short and J 7 bases short, with 16 bases between. The CDR3 sequence is CASSLSSRAPREQYF. In DNA, the CDR3 is TGTGCCAGCAGTTTATCGTCCAGGGCGCCTAGGGAGCAGTACTTC.

This clone has just one count. The V and J genes are TRBV7-6 and TRBJ1-2; D possibly corresponds to TRBD1 (6 bases). The CDR3 loop spans 16 amino acids. The V and J ends lost 0 bases and 5 bases respectively, with 16 bases between them. Germline V gene lookup returns CDR1 SGHVS and CDR2 FNYEAQ. The CDR3 protein is CASSLAAGGAGYGYTF. The CDR3 nucleotides read TGTGCCAGCAGCTTAGCAGCGGGGGGCGCTGGATATGGCTACACCTTC.

Here the CDR3 DNA reads TGTGCCAGCAGTCCGGGACTAGCGGGGAGGGAGACCCAGTACTTC. This sequence encodes CASSPGLAGRETQYF. The chain carries TRBV27 and TRBJ2-5, with TRBD2 identical over 13 bases. The germline V gene has CDR1 MNHEY and CDR2 SMNVEV (reference sequence). The CDR3 runs 15 residues. Losses at the gene ends were 5 bases for V and 5 bases for J; bases not matched to a gene: 5.

The chain links TRBV18 to TRBJ1-2; D gene unclear. V lost 3 bases and J 0 bases, leaving 8 bases between the germline ends. CDR1 and CDR2 from the germline V gene are KGHSH and LQKENI. This CDR3 region has 14 residues. The CDR3 DNA sequence: TGTGCCAGCTCACCGAATGCGGCTAACTATGGCTACACCTTC. As protein: CASSPNAANYGYTF.

Remarks on this clone: The same CDR3 also results from other DNA sequences found in this sample. The chain has TRBV27 and TRBJ2-5, with D tentatively TRBD2 (7 bases). Per the germline V gene, CDR1 is MNHEY and CDR2 is SMNVEV (reference sequence). This CDR3 comprises 14 residues. V lost 3 bases to trimming and J lost 1 base, with 9 bases between them. The CDR3 bases are TGTGCCAGCAGTTTGAGGGGGGGCCAAGAGACCCAGTACTTC. Protein: CASSLRGGQETQYF.

V is TRBV5-5 and J is TRBJ1-1, with D possibly matching TRBD1 (5 bases). From germline, CDR1 is SGHKS and CDR2 YYEKEE (reference sequence). V lost 4 bases and J lost 10, with 14 bases in between. CDR3 length: 12 amino acids. The CDR3 coding sequence is TGTGCCAGCAGCGGTGGGAGGGGATTAGCTTTCTTT. Protein product: CASSGGRGLAFF.

This chain joins TRBV29-1 and TRBJ2-1, with 12 bases fitting TRBD2. Germline-derived CDR1 and CDR2 are SQVTM and ANQGSEA. This CDR3 region has 16 residues. Unmatched junction bases numbered 8, after V lost 4 bases and J lost 4 bases. This chain's CDR3 is CSVGGLAGVPYNEQFF. The CDR3 DNA reads as TGCAGCGTTGGGGGACTAGCGGGTGTGCCATACAATGAGCAGTTCTTC.

DNA for the CDR3: TGTGCCAGCAGTGAATTGACTAGCGGGAGTTGGCCAGATACGCAGTATTTT. This codes for CASSELTSGSWPDTQYF. This chain connects TRBV6-1 to TRBJ2-3; 12 bases line up with TRBD2. The ends lost 2 bases at V and 4 bases at J; junction bases unmatched: 7. CDR3 length: 17 residues. Germline CDR1 is MNHNS and CDR2 is SASEGT.

Here the CDR3 DNA reads TGTGCCACCAGCAGACCGGGACTACCTCAAACAGATACGCAGTATTTT. Residues: CATSRPGLPQTDTQYF. J is TRBJ2-3 and V is TRBV15, with TRBD2 identical over 7 bases. Germline CDR1 is LNHNV and CDR2 is YYDKDF (reference sequence). Trimming took 2 bases from V and 3 from J; bases not matched to a gene: 8. The length of the CDR3 is 16 residues. Variable domain in full (rest from reference TRBV15 and TRBJ2-3): DAMVIQNPRYQVTQFGKPVTLSCSQTLNHNVMYWYQQKSSQAPKLLFHYYDKDFNNEADTPDNFQSRRPNTSFCFLDIRSPGLGDTAMYLCATSRPGLPQTDTQYFGPGTRLTVL.

J is TRBJ2-3 and V is TRBV6-4, with 7 bases identical to TRBD2. Germline V gene lookup returns CDR1 MRHNA and CDR2 SNTAGT. The V segment lost 8 bases and the J segment 0 bases; nucleotides outside the gene matches: 5. CDR3 length: 14 amino acids. CDR3 in DNA: TGTGCCAGCCCCGGGGGGACTAGCACAGATACGCAGTATTTT. Protein sequence: CASPGGTSTDTQYF.

The V call is TRBV11-3, the J call TRBJ2-2, with D maybe TRBD1 (5 bases). Germline CDR1 reads SGHNT; CDR2 reads YENEEA. V gave up 5 bases and J gave up 1 base, with 14 bases separating them. The CDR3 covers 16 residues. The chain's CDR3 is CASSARQWGNTGELFF. The CDR3 DNA follows: TGTGCCAGCAGCGCCAGACAGTGGGGGAACACCGGGGAGCTGTTTTTT.

This clone was found once. The rearrangement uses TRBV27 and TRBJ2-7; 7 bases agree with TRBD2. CDR1 is MNHEY and CDR2 is SMNVEV in the germline V gene (reference sequence). The V segment lost 6 bases and the J segment 5 bases; nucleotides outside the gene matches: 19. CDR3 length equals 17 residues. This chain's CDR3 is CASRIGPGGRGMDEQYF. The CDR3 DNA is TGTGCCAGCAGAATAGGGCCTGGGGGGAGGGGTATGGACGAGCAGTACTTC.

The rearrangement links TRBV7-9 to TRBJ2-7; tentatively, D is TRBD1 (6 bases). The CDR3 covers 14 residues. Germline CDR1 SEHNR, CDR2 FQNEAQ (reference sequence). V shed 3 bases and J shed 0 bases, with 9 bases lying between them. CDR3 nucleotides: TGTGCCAGCAGCTTCCGGGACAACTCCTACGAGCAGTACTTC. It translates to CASSFRDNSYEQYF.

The V call is TRBV27, the J call TRBJ1-1; maybe TRBD1 (5 bases). V was trimmed by 2 bases and J by 4 bases, leaving 17 bases between them. Germline CDR1 reads MNHEY; CDR2 reads SMNVEV (reference sequence). The CDR3 contains 16 residues. CDR3 amino acids: CASSLIGVQGPTEAFF. The CDR3 DNA follows: TGTGCCAGCAGTTTAATCGGTGTTCAGGGACCCACTGAAGCTTTCTTT.

This rearrangement joins TRBV14 to TRBJ2-7, with D tentatively TRBD2 (6 bases). The germline V and J ends were trimmed by 1 base and 3 bases, with 13 bases remaining between them. The CDR3 covers 15 residues. The V gene's germline CDR1 is SGHDN and CDR2 FVKESK. CDR3 in DNA: TGTGCCAGCAGCCAAGGGCTAGCGAAATACTACGAGCAGTACTTC. Translated, it gives CASSQGLAKYYEQYF.

The chain joins TRBV11-2 to TRBJ2-1; 10 nucleotides align to TRBD2. Losses at the gene ends were 5 bases for V and 5 bases for J; bases not matched to a gene: 9. The length of the CDR3 is 16 residues. Germline CDR1 is SGHAT and CDR2 is FQNNGV. The DNA for the CDR3 is TGTGCCAGCAGCGCCAGGACTAGCGGAAAAAACAATGAGCAGTTCTTC. This sequence encodes CASSARTSGKNNEQFF.

This chain joins TRBV27 and TRBJ2-7; 7 bases align to TRBD1. Germline CDR1 is MNHEY and CDR2 is SMNVEV (reference sequence). The CDR3 runs 16 residues. V dropped 4 bases and J dropped 2; count of bases not matched to a gene: 11. The CDR3 nucleotides read TGTGCCAGCAGTTCTAGGGGACAGACGAGCCCCTACGAGCAGTACTTC. This encodes CASSSRGQTSPYEQYF.

This chain connects TRBV7-9 to TRBJ2-1; perhaps TRBD2 as D (6 bases). The CDR3 consists of 15 residues. With 0 bases removed from V and 8 bases from J, the gap between germline ends came to 14 bases. Germline V gene data show CDR1 as SEHNR and CDR2 as FQNEAQ (reference sequence). CDR3 residues: CASSLAARERDEQFF. DNA for the CDR3: TGTGCCAGCAGCTTAGCGGCCCGGGAGCGCGATGAGCAGTTCTTC.

The chain uses TRBV4-1 and TRBJ2-7, with 10 bases lining up with TRBD2. Germline V gene lookup returns CDR1 MGHRA and CDR2 YSYEKL. This CDR3 contains 15 residues. V shed 0 bases and J 5 bases; nucleotides not matched to a gene: 4. CDR3 in DNA: TGCGCCAGCAGCCAAGATCAGCTAGCGGGGGACGAGCAGTACTTC. It codes for CASSQDQLAGDEQYF.

The rearrangement links TRBV6-1 to TRBJ1-5; TRBD1 might be the D (5 bases). Germline assignment: CDR1 MNHNS and CDR2 SASEGT. CDR3 size: 15 residues. The V and J ends lost 7 bases and 3 bases respectively, with 16 bases between them. CDR3 amino acids: CASTNPGPINQPQHF. The CDR3 DNA follows: TGTGCCAGCACCAATCCGGGACCGATCAATCAGCCCCAGCATTTT.

The CDR3 region has the DNA TGTGCCAGCAGTTCCTTGTTAGCTAATGAGCAGTTCTTC. Amino acids: CASSSLLANEQFF. The V call is TRBV27, the J call TRBJ2-1; no clear D. Germline V gene data show CDR1 as MNHEY and CDR2 as SMNVEV (reference sequence). This CDR3 is 13 amino acids long. V lost 4 bases and J lost 7, with 11 bases in between.

The chain has TRBV29-1 and TRBJ2-5, with TRBD2 matching over 11 bases. The V and J ends lost 5 bases and 6 bases, in that order; junction bases with no gene match: 11. The CDR3 consists of 15 residues. Per the germline V gene, CDR1 is SQVTM and CDR2 is ANQGSEA. The CDR3 nucleotides read TGCAGCGTTTATGGACTAGCGGGTTGGTTGAAGACCCAGTACTTC. It translates to CSVYGLAGWLKTQYF.

V is TRBV9 and J is TRBJ2-3, with 8 bases lining up with TRBD1. This CDR3 region has 15 residues. Looked up from germline, CDR1 is SGDLS and CDR2 is YYNGEE. Losses at the gene ends were 3 bases for V and 3 bases for J; bases not matched to a gene: 6. The CDR3: CASSEAGGETDTQYF. CDR3 nucleotides: TGTGCCAGCAGCGAGGCAGGGGGCGAAACAGATACGCAGTATTTT.

The chain is built from TRBV7-9 and TRBJ2-4; tentative D call: TRBD1 (5 bases). There are 16 residues in the CDR3. With 5 bases removed from V and 0 bases from J, the gap between germline ends came to 14 bases. Germline V lookup: CDR1 SEHNR, CDR2 FQNEAQ (reference sequence). The CDR3 sequence is CASSATAYLAKNIQYF. CDR3 in DNA: TGTGCCAGCAGCGCGACAGCCTACTTAGCCAAAAACATTCAGTACTTC.

The chain joins TRBV30 to TRBJ1-2, with D tentatively TRBD1 (5 bases). The CDR3 totals 13 residues. The V end was cut by 5 bases, the J end by 4 bases, with 14 bases between. The germline V gene has CDR1 GTSNPN and CDR2 SVGIG (reference sequence). CDR3 residues: CAWGITDSYGYTF. The CDR3 bases are TGTGCCTGGGGTATTACCGACAGCTATGGCTACACCTTC.

The chain uses TRBV10-3 and TRBJ2-7; possibly TRBD2 for D (5 bases). With 3 bases removed from V and 7 bases from J, the gap between germline ends came to 19 bases. The CDR3 spans 15 residues. Germline CDR1 reads ENHRY; CDR2 reads SYGVKD. DNA for the CDR3: TGTGCCATCAGTGATTTAAATTTGGGATCGGGGGAGCAGTACTTC. It is translated as CAISDLNLGSGEQYF.